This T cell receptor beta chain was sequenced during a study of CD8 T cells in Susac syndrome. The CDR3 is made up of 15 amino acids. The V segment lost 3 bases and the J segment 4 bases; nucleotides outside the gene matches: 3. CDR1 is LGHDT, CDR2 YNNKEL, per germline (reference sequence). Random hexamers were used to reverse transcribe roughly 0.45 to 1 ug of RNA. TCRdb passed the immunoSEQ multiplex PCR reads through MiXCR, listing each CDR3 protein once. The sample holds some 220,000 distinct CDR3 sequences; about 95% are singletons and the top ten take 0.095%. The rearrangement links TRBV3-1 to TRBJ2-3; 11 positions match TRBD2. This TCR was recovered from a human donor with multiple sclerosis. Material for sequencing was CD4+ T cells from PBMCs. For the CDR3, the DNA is TGTGCCAGCAGCCAGACTAGCGGGGACTCAGATACGCAGTATTTT. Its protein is CASSQTSGDSDTQYF.